This T cell receptor (beta chain) comes out of a study of OX40 agonist ivuxolimab in advanced cancers. Regarding the study in general: Ivuxolimab was a fully human IgG2 agonistic monoclonal antibody targeting the costimulatory receptor OX40 (CD134). Partial responses were achieved by three dose-escalation patients, of whom one had hepatocellular carcinoma and two had cutaneous melanoma. Among the 50 to 55 dose-escalation patients, about 19 had hepatocellular carcinoma, some 15 melanoma, 9 renal cell carcinoma and 9 head and neck cancer. A male proportion of almost 85% and a mean age of approximately 62 years, ranging from about 20 to 79, were recorded for the dose-escalation cohort. Prior anti-PD-1, anti-PD-L1 or anti-CTLA-4 therapy was permitted, and checkpoint inhibitors had been received by about 37% of dose-escalation patients. The paper reports the monotherapy dose-escalation portion (N of about 47 patients) of the phase I ivuxolimab trial. Intravenous ivuxolimab was administered to patients every 2 weeks at six dose levels: 0.01, 0.1, 0.3, 1.5, 3 and 10 mg/kg. Peripheral TCRbeta sequencing aimed to test whether ivuxolimab altered TCR sequence diversity and caused clonal T-cell expansion. Study-wide conclusions, independent of this receptor: In partial responders in the 0.1-3.0 mg/kg groups, normalized peripheral clonal expansion was found to be among the lowest, especially among CD8+ T cells. Clonal expansion of both CD4+ and CD8+ blood T cells was observed from baseline to week 6 at doses 0.1 to 3.0 mg/kg. Low levels of normalized T-cell clonal expansion were also shown by some nonresponding patients. Antigen specificity was not determined for the clonally expanded peripheral T cells. On average, CD8+ T cells showed more expanded clones than CD4+ T cells after ivuxolimab.

In regard to this clone: The target of this receptor is not known. Base quality data are lacking; no much larger clone is found one base away.

Patients with a history of autoimmune disease or receiving systemic immunosuppression were excluded from the trial. Peripheral blood for TCR sequencing was drawn from every dose cohort at baseline, at cycle 4 day 1 and at cycle 7 day 1. Samples were obtained from an open-label, multicenter, first-in-human phase I dose-escalation trial of ivuxolimab. Adults with locally advanced or metastatic melanoma, renal cell carcinoma, hepatocellular carcinoma or head and neck squamous cell carcinoma were enrolled in the trial. CD4+ and CD8+ T cells were sorted separately from peripheral blood before TCR sequencing. V is cut by 5 bases and J by 1 base, and the space between the germline ends is 15 bases. Spanning cysteine to phenylalanine, the CDR3 consists of 15 amino acids. The read is trimmed to its CDR3 DNA, 45 bases read in frame from base 1. Reading the germline V gene gives CDR1 SGHTA and CDR2 FQGNSA. Genomic DNA was extracted from sorted cells for sequencing of the TCRbeta CDR3 region. The immunoSEQ Assay was used for sequencing of TCRbeta CDR3 regions. The source is immuneACCESS, and TCRdb retained only in-frame sequences with V and J called. Part of the clones is not carried over; for the studies checked, unresolved V genes explain less than half of this, and the remainder is unexplained. A total of tens of thousands of clones appear in this sample, around 90% of them only once. Of the sample, under 3% falls within the top ten clones.

The sample was CD4+ or CD8+ T cells sorted from blood, taken in a trial of the OX40 agonist ivuxolimab. The chain couples TRBV7-2 to TRBJ2-7; TRBD2 is possibly the D segment (6 matching bases). The clonotype originates from an adult with an advanced solid tumor such as melanoma, head and neck, liver or kidney cancer. In nucleotides, the sequence is TGTGCCAGCAGCGCGCACGGGAGTGCGTCCTACGAGCAGTACTTC. It is translated as CASSAHGSASYEQYF.